These 16 T cell receptor beta chains originate from one sample sequenced in a study of T cell responses to AZD1222 COVID-19 vaccine. Here immunoSEQ multiplex PCR was the method, and the copy in TCRdb shows in-frame clones only, minus some. The profile shows fewer than 150,000 clones, more than 80% of them singletons. The starting material was peripheral blood, obtained on day 0 of AZD1222 vaccination. The receptors were sampled from an adult in good health.

A few counts support this clone. The rearrangement joins TRBV6-2 or TRBV6-3 to TRBJ1-1, with D tentatively TRBD1 (5 bases). The CDR3 sequence is 14 residues long. Germline CDR1 reads MNHEY; CDR2 reads SVGEGT. V was cut by 0 bases and J by 7 bases, with 12 bases left in between. This CDR3 is CASSYSSSGYEAFF. The CDR3 DNA reads as TGTGCCAGCAGTTACTCGTCTTCAGGGTATGAAGCTTTCTTT.

The V call is TRBV27, the J call TRBJ2-2; the D is unclear. Germline values: CDR1 MNHEY, CDR2 SMNVEV (reference sequence). The CDR3 covers 12 residues. Trimming left V 6 bases short and J 1 base short, with 3 bases between. CDR3 in amino acids: CASSRNTGELFF. The CDR3 region has the DNA TGTGCCAGCAGCAGGAACACCGGGGAGCTGTTTTTT.

The V gene is TRBV11-2, the J gene TRBJ1-1, with D uncertain. The CDR3 consists of 15 residues. Germline CDR1 is SGHAT and CDR2 is FQNNGV. V gave up 5 bases and J gave up 5 bases, with 18 bases separating them. DNA for the CDR3: TGTGCCAGCAGCCTGATCCGGGGAGAGGTAACTGAAGCTTTCTTT. It encodes CASSLIRGEVTEAFF.

The rearrangement links TRBV28 to TRBJ1-5; 8 nucleotides line up with TRBD1. The CDR3 is made up of 14 amino acids. V was pared by 2 bases and J by 7 bases, with 4 bases of the junction left unmatched. Germline-derived CDR1 and CDR2 are MDHEN and SYDVKM. The CDR3 reads CASSLQGAGQPQHF. CDR3 DNA: TGTGCCAGCAGTTTACAGGGGGCGGGCCAGCCCCAGCATTTT.

This clone was seen only once. The gene calls are TRBV11-2 and TRBJ1-2; 9 bases match TRBD1. V was pared by 5 bases and J by 6 bases, with 7 bases of the junction left unmatched. Germline values: CDR1 SGHAT, CDR2 FQNNGV. The CDR3 is made up of 14 amino acids. The DNA for the CDR3 is TGTGCCAGCAGCAAAACAGGGGGCGAGGATGGCTACACCTTC. Translating it yields CASSKTGGEDGYTF.

V is TRBV3-1 (or the pseudogene TRBV3-2) and J is TRBJ1-3; D is possibly TRBD1 (6 bases). V was pared by 4 bases and J by 2 bases, with 18 bases between. This CDR3 is 17 amino acids long. Germline loops: CDR1 LGHDT, CDR2 YNNKEL (reference sequence). The CDR3 spells CASSPPRGALPGNTIYF. In DNA, the CDR3 is TGTGCCAGCAGCCCCCCTCGGGGGGCGCTTCCTGGAAACACCATATATTTT.

This clone has just a few counts. CDR3 DNA: TGTGCCAGTAGTAAGATAGGGGGCCGATATAGCAATCAGCCCCAGCATTTT. Residues: CASSKIGGRYSNQPQHF. The chain uses TRBV19 and TRBJ1-5, with 7 positions matching TRBD1. Looked up from germline, CDR1 is LNHDA and CDR2 is SQIVND (reference sequence). CDR3 length: 17 residues. Trimming took 4 bases from V and 0 from J; bases not matched to a gene: 9.

The chain combines TRBV20-1 with TRBJ1-2; D uncertain. Germline V gene data show CDR1 as DFQATT and CDR2 as SNEGSKA (reference sequence). This CDR3 has 11 amino acids. The germline V and J ends were trimmed by 5 bases and 4 bases, with 8 bases remaining between them. Written as DNA, the CDR3 is TGCAGTGCTCACGGCGGCTATGGCTACACCTTC. Translation gives CSAHGGYGYTF.

The V call is TRBV11-2, the J call TRBJ2-3; 7 nucleotides line up with TRBD1. Germline lookup yields CDR1 SGHAT and CDR2 FQNNGV. The V and J ends lost 5 bases and 6 bases, in that order; junction bases with no gene match: 8. The CDR3 runs 14 residues. The CDR3 sequence is CASSLGQPRDTQYF. CDR3 nucleotide sequence: TGTGCCAGCAGCCTGGGACAGCCGAGGGATACGCAGTATTTT.

V usage is TRBV5-6 and J usage is TRBJ2-1; 14 nucleotides agree with TRBD2. The CDR3 contains 16 residues. Germline V lookup: CDR1 SGHDT, CDR2 YYEEEE. Trimming removed 4 bases from V and 6 bases from J; junction bases left unmatched: 6. The CDR3 sequence: CASSPWTSGGLNEQFF. The DNA for the CDR3 is TGTGCCAGCAGCCCCTGGACTAGCGGGGGGCTCAATGAGCAGTTCTTC.

The chain joins TRBV28 to TRBJ1-4; possible D gene TRBD1, 5 bases. The CDR3 consists of 14 residues. Germline CDR1 is MDHEN and CDR2 is SYDVKM. V lost 5 bases and J 3 bases, leaving 10 bases between the germline ends. In nucleotides, the CDR3 is TGTGCCAGCAGTCCCCGGGGCCCTAATGAAAAACTGTTTTTT. As protein: CASSPRGPNEKLFF.

The chain combines TRBV9 with TRBJ1-5; TRBD1 aligns across 8 bases. Germline V gene sequence: CDR1 SGDLS, CDR2 YYNGEE. V trimming: 4 bases; J trimming: 0 bases; junction bases outside the gene matches: 15. CDR3 length equals 19 residues. The CDR3 DNA sequence: TGTGCCAGCAGCCCCGAAATCGGGGCGACAGGGGATAGCAATCAGCCCCAGCATTTT. Protein: CASSPEIGATGDSNQPQHF.

This clone occurred a few times. The chain combines TRBV5-1 with TRBJ1-1; D possibly corresponds to TRBD1 (5 bases). Germline V gives CDR1 SGHRS, CDR2 YFSETQ. V lost 0 bases and J 5 bases, leaving 8 bases between the germline ends. The CDR3 extends over 13 amino acids. The CDR3 nucleotides read TGCGCCAGCAGCTTGGAGGGGCGGACTGAAGCTTTCTTT. Residues: CASSLEGRTEAFF.

V gene TRBV18 combines with J gene TRBJ1-5, with a possible D match to TRBD1 (5 bases). CDR1 is KGHSH and CDR2 is LQKENI in the germline V gene. The CDR3 is 16 residues long. Deletions cut 3 bases from V and 1 base from J, with 13 bases between. CDR3 loop: CASSPVQGRSNQPQHF. CDR3 DNA: TGTGCCAGCTCACCTGTCCAGGGACGAAGCAATCAGCCCCAGCATTTT.

The J gene is TRBJ1-2, the V gene TRBV18; 12 bases align to TRBD1. This CDR3 spans 14 amino acids. CDR1 and CDR2 from the germline V gene are KGHSH and LQKENI. Unmatched junction bases numbered 3, after V lost 4 bases and J lost 6 bases. CDR3 residues: CASSQGQGANGYTF. The CDR3 region has the DNA TGTGCCAGCTCACAGGGACAGGGGGCGAATGGCTACACCTTC.

The DNA of the CDR3 is TGTGCCAGCAGCCCAAGGATGGACAACTATGGCTACACCTTC. Translated, it gives CASSPRMDNYGYTF. V usage is TRBV4-2 and J usage is TRBJ1-2; D ambiguous. V lost 4 bases, J lost 2 bases, and 11 bases lay in between. Looked up from germline, CDR1 is LGHNA and CDR2 is YNFKEQ. The CDR3 sequence is 14 residues long.